The 5 T cell receptor beta chains in this list originate from one sample, sequenced in a study of T cells of healthy individuals. One entry per CDR3 protein, called by TCRdb with MiXCR from the 5' RACE reads. In the table there are 60,000 to 70,000 distinct CDR3 sequences, 15% to 20% of which are singletons. The receptors here all came from a human donor in good health.

The sample holds many counts of this clonotype. V is TRBV3-1 and J is TRBJ2-5, with D perhaps TRBD1 (6 bases). The CDR3 runs 17 residues. V dropped 0 bases and J dropped 2 bases, with 16 bases sitting between them. Germline V gene lookup returns CDR1 LGHDT and CDR2 YNNKEL (reference sequence). The DNA of the CDR3 is TGTGCCAGCAGCCAAGATACAGGGAGAGGAGGACAAGAGACCCAGTACTTC. It translates to CASSQDTGRGGQETQYF.

A few counts support this clonotype. The chain links TRBV12-3 or TRBV12-4 to TRBJ2-2; D unclear. The CDR3 extends over 15 amino acids. V was shortened by 5 bases and J by 6 bases, with 16 bases between the two germline ends. CDR3 protein: CASSLRHQVPGELFF. CDR3 DNA: TGTGCCAGCAGTCTCCGACATCAGGTTCCCGGGGAGCTGTTTTTT.

The chain carries TRBV5-1 and TRBJ2-3; no definite D call. The V gene's germline CDR1 is SGHRS and CDR2 YFSETQ. CDR3 size: 15 residues. V lost 1 base and J lost 2, with 11 bases in between. Here the CDR3 reads CASSLSFRTTDTQYF. Here the CDR3 DNA reads TGCGCCAGCAGCTTGAGTTTCAGGACCACAGATACGCAGTATTTT.

This clonotype was seen a handful of times. This sequence joins TRBV11-3 and TRBJ2-1; D is ambiguous. The germline V and J ends were trimmed by 2 bases and 6 bases, with 5 bases remaining between them. The CDR3 length is 12 residues. The V gene's germline CDR1 is SGHNT and CDR2 YENEEA. The CDR3 DNA reads TGTGCCAGCAGCTTACGATCCAATGAGCAGTTCTTC. It is translated as CASSLRSNEQFF.

The chain is built from TRBV3-1 and TRBJ2-7; either TRBD1 or TRBD2 may supply D (5 bases each). The CDR3 totals 15 residues. CDR1 LGHDT and CDR2 YNNKEL come from the germline V gene (reference sequence). V was cut by 5 bases and J by 2 bases, with 16 bases left in between. CDR3 DNA: TGTGCCAGCAGCGTAGAGGGGAAGCCACCCTACGAGCAGTACTTC. It codes for CASSVEGKPPYEQYF.